These 14 T cell receptor beta chains were sequenced from one sample in a study of cytomegalovirus exposure and HLA in healthy donors. Primers: 60 Vbeta forward and 13 Jbeta reverse. Clones were sequenced by immunoSEQ multiplex PCR, and TCRdb holds only the in-frame ones, with some missing. The sample contains fewer than 130,000 clones, 70% to 80% of which appear only once. The specimen sequenced was PBMCs. These receptors were obtained from a female donor in good health and CMV-seropositive.

This clone showed up just a few times. This sequence joins TRBV5-1 and TRBJ2-7, with TRBD1 identical over 8 bases. The length of the CDR3 is 14 residues. The V gene end was trimmed by 0 bases and the J gene end by 3 bases; junction bases not matched to a gene: 2. Germline V gene lookup returns CDR1 SGHRS and CDR2 YFSETQ. The CDR3 loop reads CASSLGGTGYEQYF. CDR3 in DNA: TGCGCCAGCAGCTTGGGGGGGACAGGCTACGAGCAGTACTTC.

V gene TRBV7-9 combines with J gene TRBJ1-1; unclear D gene. Germline loops: CDR1 SEHNR, CDR2 FQNEAQ (reference sequence). The CDR3 covers 13 residues. V lost 2 bases, J lost 5 bases, and 9 bases lay in between. CDR3 sequence: CASSLLSETEAFF. The CDR3 DNA follows: TGTGCCAGCAGCTTACTATCGGAGACTGAAGCTTTCTTT.

The chain couples TRBV6-5 to TRBJ1-2, with 10 bases that match TRBD1. Losses at the gene ends were 5 bases for V and 4 bases for J; bases not matched to a gene: 1. CDR3 length equals 13 residues. The germline V gene encodes CDR1 MNHEY and CDR2 SVGAGI. The CDR3 DNA is TGTGCCAGCAGTAGGACAGGGGGCTATGGCTACACCTTC. Protein: CASSRTGGYGYTF.

The chain is built from TRBV7-9 and TRBJ2-7, with 13 bases lining up with TRBD2. This CDR3 is built from 17 residues. Germline loops: CDR1 SEHNR, CDR2 FQNEAQ (reference sequence). After removal of 1 base from V and 2 bases from J, the junction contained 5 bases not matched to a gene. CDR3 region: CASSLGTSGRMAYEQYF. The CDR3 DNA is TGTGCCAGCAGCTTAGGGACTAGCGGGAGAATGGCCTACGAGCAGTACTTC. Filled out from reference TRBV7-9 and TRBJ2-7, the complete variable domain reads DTGVSQNPRHKITKRGQNVTFRCDPISEHNRLYWYRQTLGQGPEFLTYFQNEAQLEKSRLLSDRFSAERPKGSFSTLEIQRTEQGDSAMYLCASSLGTSGRMAYEQYFGPGTRLTVT.

The J gene is TRBJ1-4, the V gene TRBV25-1; D is unresolved. The CDR3 covers 14 residues. The V gene's germline CDR1 is MGHDK and CDR2 SYGVNS. V dropped 5 bases and J dropped 0 bases, with 7 bases sitting between them. The CDR3 spells CASSYSSTNEKLFF. CDR3 DNA sequence: TGTGCCAGCAGTTATTCTTCAACTAATGAAAAACTGTTTTTT.

This clone came up a few times. J is TRBJ1-5 and V is TRBV6-6; 8 nucleotides match TRBD1. The CDR3 totals 16 residues. V shed 7 bases and J 1 base; nucleotides not matched to a gene: 9. Looked up from germline, CDR1 is MNHNY and CDR2 is SVGAGI (reference sequence). The CDR3: CASTPLDRGSNQPQHF. The DNA for the CDR3 is TGTGCCAGCACTCCCCTCGACAGGGGAAGCAATCAGCCCCAGCATTTT.

The genes are TRBV5-1 and TRBJ2-5; 9 bases line up with TRBD2. The V gene's germline CDR1 is SGHRS and CDR2 YFSETQ. V dropped 4 bases and J dropped 1; count of bases not matched to a gene: 8. CDR3 size: 16 residues. CDR3 nucleotides: TGCGCCAGCAGCAGGGTAGCGGGAGCAACCCAAGAGACCCAGTACTTC. This codes for CASSRVAGATQETQYF.

The chain links TRBV6-1 to TRBJ2-3; TRBD2 agrees at 12 bases. The V gene end was trimmed by 4 bases and the J gene end by 2 bases; junction bases not matched to a gene: 4. Germline CDR1 MNHNS, CDR2 SASEGT. The CDR3 has 16 residues. The CDR3 DNA follows: TGTGCCAGCAGTGGACTAGCGGGGGCCCTCACAGATACGCAGTATTTT. Translated, it gives CASSGLAGALTDTQYF.

The genes are TRBV7-9 and TRBJ1-1; TRBD1 agrees at 7 bases. CDR1 and CDR2 (germline): SEHNR, FQNEAQ (reference sequence). V dropped 1 base and J dropped 7; count of bases not matched to a gene: 6. The CDR3 sequence is 14 residues long. CDR3 bases: TGTGCCAGCAGCTTAGTTCCAGGGGGAAATGAAGCTTTCTTT. It is translated as CASSLVPGGNEAFF. The entire variable domain, with the rest obtained from reference TRBV7-9 and TRBJ1-1, is as follows: DTGVSQNPRHKITKRGQNVTFRCDPISEHNRLYWYRQTLGQGPEFLTYFQNEAQLEKSRLLSDRFSAERPKGSFSTLEIQRTEQGDSAMYLCASSLVPGGNEAFFGQGTRLTVV.

The chain combines TRBV9 with TRBJ2-1; the match to TRBD2 covers 9 bases. This CDR3 comprises 18 residues. The trim removed 0 bases at V and 4 bases at J, leaving 11 bases unmatched. Germline loops: CDR1 SGDLS, CDR2 YYNGEE. CDR3 DNA sequence: TGTGCCAGCAGCGTAGGGGCTAGCGGGGATAACTATTACAATGAGCAGTTCTTC. Its protein is CASSVGASGDNYYNEQFF. The variable domain in full, completed from reference TRBV9 and TRBJ2-1, reads DSGVTQTPKHLITATGQRVTLRCSPRSGDLSVYWYQQSLDQGLQFLIQYYNGEERAKGNILERFSAQQFPDLHSELNLSSLELGDSALYFCASSVGASGDNYYNEQFFGPGTRLTVL.

The sample holds one count of this clone. The rearrangement links TRBV2 to TRBJ1-6, with 8 bases lining up with TRBD1. This CDR3 comprises 16 residues. V lost 5 bases, J lost 8 bases, and 11 bases stayed unmatched. Germline assignment: CDR1 SNHLY and CDR2 FYNNEI. CDR3 region: CASSLRTGSIHSPLHF. The CDR3, as DNA: TGTGCCAGCAGTCTGAGGACAGGGTCGATCCATTCACCCCTCCACTTT.

CDR3 region: CASSPGTGSTEAFF. The CDR3 nucleotides are TGCGCCAGCAGCCCGGGGACAGGGAGCACTGAAGCTTTCTTT. The chain recombines TRBV5-1 with TRBJ1-1; 9 bases map to TRBD1. Germline V gene data show CDR1 as SGHRS and CDR2 as YFSETQ. After removal of 4 bases from V and 4 bases from J, the junction contained 5 bases not matched to a gene. CDR3 length equals 14 residues.

This chain uses TRBV19 with TRBJ1-5; D call uncertain. Trimming pared 6 bases from V and 3 bases from J, leaving 9 bases between. The CDR3 consists of 13 residues. The germline V gene encodes CDR1 LNHDA and CDR2 SQIVND (reference sequence). CDR3 DNA: TGTGCCAGTAGATTCGGGAACAATCAGCCCCAGCATTTT. Amino acids: CASRFGNNQPQHF.

This chain connects TRBV29-1 to TRBJ2-1, with 8 bases lining up with TRBD2. J was trimmed by 1 base and V by 3 bases; bases with no gene match: 8. CDR1 SQVTM and CDR2 ANQGSEA come from the germline V gene. The CDR3 covers 16 residues. The chain's CDR3 is CSVDAPRGGSYNEQFF. CDR3 DNA: TGCAGCGTTGATGCCCCTCGCGGGGGGTCCTACAATGAGCAGTTCTTC.